The 21 T cell receptor beta chains below all came from one sample that was sequenced in a study of cytomegalovirus exposure and HLA in healthy donors. Primers for the PCR totalled 60 Vbeta and 13 Jbeta. The method was immunoSEQ multiplex PCR; TCRdb's version includes in-frame clones alone and lacks a portion of them. The repertoire holds some 170,000 clones, with around a tenth as singletons. Sequenced material: PBMCs. These receptors all come from a woman in her twenties or thirties in good health and CMV-seropositive.

In this sample, this clone turned up a few times. The chain couples TRBV5-5 to TRBJ1-1; D gene unclear. Germline CDR1 SGHKS, CDR2 YYEKEE (reference sequence). The CDR3 runs 15 residues. V lost 4 bases and J lost 2, with 15 bases in between. The CDR3 nucleotides read TGTGCCAGCAGCCGGGTCCCGAATAGTAACACTGAAGCTTTCTTT. Its protein is CASSRVPNSNTEAFF.

This clone was counted between two and nine times. V gene TRBV6-1 combines with J gene TRBJ2-2; TRBD1 might be the D (5 bases). The CDR3 spans 14 residues. Germline assignment: CDR1 MNHNS and CDR2 SASEGT. V was pared by 5 bases and J by 7 bases, with 14 bases between. The CDR3 is CASSPDRTGGELFF. DNA for the CDR3: TGTGCCAGCAGTCCTGACAGAACTGGCGGGGAGCTGTTTTTT.

V gene TRBV11-2 combines with J gene TRBJ2-2; maybe TRBD2 (5 bases). Germline lookup yields CDR1 SGHAT and CDR2 FQNNGV. V was pared by 5 bases and J by 4 bases, with 11 bases between. This CDR3 comprises 14 residues. CDR3 nucleotide sequence: TGTGCCAGCAGCGAGAGGGCTCCCACCGGGGAGCTGTTTTTT. It yields the protein CASSERAPTGELFF.

This clone was recorded a few times. Other DNA sequences in this specimen translate into the identical CDR3. V and J are TRBV7-9 and TRBJ2-6; D is unclear. V was clipped by 4 bases and J by 1 base, with 8 bases between them. CDR3 size: 15 residues. Germline values: CDR1 SEHNR, CDR2 FQNEAQ (reference sequence). The CDR3 nucleotides are TGTGCCAGCAGCTCCCGTCTTTCTGGGGCCAACGTCCTGACTTTC. Translation gives CASSSRLSGANVLTF.

This clone was seen a few times. J is TRBJ2-7 and V is TRBV11-2, with a weak D call TRBD1 (5 bases). The CDR3 totals 14 residues. CDR1 SGHAT and CDR2 FQNNGV come from the germline V gene. The V end lost 0 bases, the J end lost 6 bases, and 12 bases lay between the germline ends. This chain's CDR3 is CASSLDRDMGEQYF. The CDR3 DNA reads as TGTGCCAGCAGCTTAGACAGGGATATGGGCGAGCAGTACTTC.

CDR3 nucleotide sequence: TGCGCCAGCAGTGAGTTAGGCGGGAGGTCCTACGAGCAGTACTTC. Protein product: CASSELGGRSYEQYF. The chain couples TRBV10-1 to TRBJ2-7; 8 positions match TRBD2. Looked up from germline, CDR1 is WNHNN and CDR2 is SYGVQD (reference sequence). The CDR3 spans 15 residues. The trim removed 1 base at V and 1 base at J, leaving 3 bases unmatched.

This clone turned up a few times. The chain is built from TRBV11-1 and TRBJ2-2; unclear D gene. V lost 5 bases and J lost 6, with 10 bases in between. Germline V gene lookup returns CDR1 SGHAT and CDR2 FQDESV (reference sequence). The CDR3 loop spans 13 amino acids. The CDR3 DNA sequence: TGTGCCAGCAGCCCTCGACTTCCCGGGGAGCTGTTTTTT. Translation gives CASSPRLPGELFF.

CDR3 residues: CASIARGAEAFF. CDR3 DNA: TGTGCCAGTATTGCCCGGGGGGCTGAAGCTTTCTTT. V and J are TRBV27 and TRBJ1-1, with D tentatively TRBD1 (5 bases). Per the germline V gene, CDR1 is MNHEY and CDR2 is SMNVEV (reference sequence). The CDR3 length is 12 residues. V was cut by 9 bases and J by 6 bases, with 14 bases left in between.

The V call is TRBV30, the J call TRBJ1-4, with a tentative D call TRBD1 (5 bases). The CDR3 length is 13 residues. Germline assignment: CDR1 GTSNPN and CDR2 SVGIG (reference sequence). V dropped 3 bases and J dropped 5 bases, with 10 bases sitting between them. This chain's CDR3 is CAWRTANNEKLFF. CDR3 bases: TGTGCCTGGAGGACAGCGAACAATGAAAAACTGTTTTTT.

This clone has a handful of counts. The chain recombines TRBV7-3 with TRBJ2-7; 8 bases align to TRBD2. Germline V gene lookup returns CDR1 SGHTA and CDR2 FQGTGA. V shed 0 bases, J shed 7 bases, and the junction held 17 bases outside the gene matches. The CDR3 consists of 18 residues. The DNA of the CDR3 is TGTGCCAGCAGCTTAACCCCGGGACTAGGATCCTTGAAGGGTGAGCAGTACTTC. This encodes CASSLTPGLGSLKGEQYF.

The table lists this clone with a few counts. This chain links TRBV20-1 with TRBJ1-1, with D possibly TRBD1 on 6 matching bases. In germline, CDR1 is DFQATT, CDR2 SNEGSKA (reference sequence). The CDR3 totals 11 residues. Between the trimmed V and J ends, which lost 5 bases and 6 bases, there was a span of 10 bases. This CDR3 reads CSAAGTPEAFF. CDR3 in DNA: TGCAGTGCTGCAGGGACACCTGAAGCTTTCTTT.

The gene calls are TRBV10-3 and TRBJ1-1; no reliable D call. The CDR3 covers 13 residues. Deletions cut 3 bases from V and 1 base from J, with 6 bases between. Per the germline V gene, CDR1 is ENHRY and CDR2 is SYGVKD. The CDR3: CAISDPRNTEAFF. The CDR3 DNA reads TGTGCCATCAGTGATCCTAGGAACACTGAAGCTTTCTTT.

The V gene is TRBV9, the J gene TRBJ1-2, with TRBD1 as a possible D gene (5 bases). CDR3 size: 12 residues. Germline CDR1 is SGDLS and CDR2 is YYNGEE. Trimming took 2 bases from V and 8 from J, leaving 10 bases between them. The DNA of the CDR3 is TGTGCCAGCAGCGTCTCGACAGAGGGCTACACCTTC. This sequence encodes CASSVSTEGYTF. Combining the CDR3 with reference TRBV9 and TRBJ1-2 gives the whole variable domain DSGVTQTPKHLITATGQRVTLRCSPRSGDLSVYWYQQSLDQGLQFLIQYYNGEERAKGNILERFSAQQFPDLHSELNLSSLELGDSALYFCASSVSTEGYTFGSGTRLTVV.

The chain uses TRBV25-1 and TRBJ1-1; D is ambiguous. V lost 5 bases and J 4 bases, leaving 20 bases between the germline ends. The CDR3 extends over 16 amino acids. Germline loops: CDR1 MGHDK, CDR2 SYGVNS. CDR3 coding DNA: TGTGCCAGCAGTCATCTATTCTCGAGGGCGGGCACTGAAGCTTTCTTT. Protein product: CASSHLFSRAGTEAFF.

This chain joins TRBV6-1 and TRBJ2-2; 11 nucleotides match TRBD2. CDR1 and CDR2 from the germline V gene are MNHNS and SASEGT. The CDR3 sequence is 16 residues long. With V trimmed by 4 bases and J by 6 bases, 7 bases remained unmatched. The CDR3 spells CASSATTSGTAGELFF. The CDR3, as DNA: TGTGCCAGCAGTGCCACGACTAGCGGGACTGCCGGGGAGCTGTTTTTT.

This rearrangement joins TRBV5-1 to TRBJ2-3; 7 nucleotides align to TRBD2. The CDR3 has 12 residues. The V gene's germline CDR1 is SGHRS and CDR2 YFSETQ. V was clipped by 4 bases and J by 5 bases; unmatched bases: 1. In DNA, the CDR3 is TGCGCCAGCAGCCCTAGCGGAGATACGCAGTATTTT. Translated, it gives CASSPSGDTQYF.

This clone has more than one count but fewer than ten. The chain links TRBV7-2 to TRBJ2-4, with TRBD2 matching 7 bases. Germline trimming cut 3 bases from V and 0 bases from J; bases unmatched to any gene: 8. The CDR3 loop spans 17 amino acids. Germline V lookup: CDR1 SGHTA, CDR2 FQGNSA. The CDR3 is CASSFSGTKLAKNIQYF. The DNA of the CDR3 is TGTGCCAGCAGCTTCAGCGGGACCAAACTAGCCAAAAACATTCAGTACTTC.

The genes are TRBV11-2 and TRBJ1-1; D perhaps matches TRBD1 (5 bases). The length of the CDR3 is 15 residues. Trimming cost V 1 base and J 1 base, with 10 bases left between them. Germline lookup yields CDR1 SGHAT and CDR2 FQNNGV. In nucleotides, the CDR3 is TGTGCCAGCAGCTTAGTTTGGGGCCCGAACACTGAAGCTTTCTTT. It codes for CASSLVWGPNTEAFF.

This chain links TRBV11-2 with TRBJ1-1; the D is unclear. V shed 1 base and J shed 1 base, with 7 bases lying between them. The CDR3 totals 14 residues. Germline CDR1 reads SGHAT; CDR2 reads FQNNGV. CDR3 amino acids: CASSLAGGNTEAFF. CDR3 in DNA: TGTGCCAGCAGCTTAGCAGGAGGGAACACTGAAGCTTTCTTT. The variable domain in full, completed from reference TRBV11-2 and TRBJ1-1, reads EAGVAQSPRYKIIEKRQSVAFWCNPISGHATLYWYQQILGQGPKLLIQFQNNGVVDDSQLPKDRFSAERLKGVDSTLKIQPAKLEDSAVYLCASSLAGGNTEAFFGQGTRLTVV.

The genes are TRBV4-1 and TRBJ2-5; 8 bases are shared with TRBD1. CDR3 length: 15 amino acids. Trimming at V came to 3 bases and at J to 1 base, leaving 4 bases not matched to a gene. Germline V gene sequence: CDR1 MGHRA, CDR2 YSYEKL. As DNA, the CDR3 is TGCGCCAGCAGCCAGATAGGACAGGGCCAAGAGACCCAGTACTTC. It codes for CASSQIGQGQETQYF.

This clone has just a few counts. The CDR3 DNA sequence: TGCGCCAGCAGCTTTCAGGGATATGGCTACACCTTC. Residues: CASSFQGYGYTF. The chain recombines TRBV5-1 with TRBJ1-2; tentatively, D is TRBD1 (5 bases). Trimming left V 2 bases short and J 5 bases short, with 7 bases between. There are 12 residues in the CDR3. Germline values: CDR1 SGHRS, CDR2 YFSETQ.